This T cell receptor (beta chain) was captured in a study of T cell repertoires in cytomegalovirus infection. About the research overall: CMV infection and matching HLA type were both indicated by public TCR beta signatures. Regarding the study as a whole: Predominance within the ex vivo response was attributable to HLA-C-restricted CMV-specific TCR beta clonotypes.

TCRdb reanalysed the reads using MiXCR and keeps one entry per CDR3 protein. This sample has 200,000 to 300,000 distinct CDR3 sequences, with over 9% found just once. V shed 4 bases, J shed 10 bases, and the junction held 9 bases outside the gene matches. From germline, CDR1 is SQVTM and CDR2 ANQGSEA. The length of the CDR3 is 13 residues. This clonotype showed up many times. Its target is unknown. This TCR was sampled from a human donor in good health (CMV status not recorded). Some clones in this sample may be carry-over from other donors' samples. The sample taken for sequencing was PBMCs. The chain uses TRBV29-1 and TRBJ2-1; the match to TRBD2 covers 8 bases. The CDR3 DNA reads TGCAGCGTTGGCCTAGCGGGCCGCCGGGAGCAGTTCTTC. Its protein product is CSVGLAGRREQFF.